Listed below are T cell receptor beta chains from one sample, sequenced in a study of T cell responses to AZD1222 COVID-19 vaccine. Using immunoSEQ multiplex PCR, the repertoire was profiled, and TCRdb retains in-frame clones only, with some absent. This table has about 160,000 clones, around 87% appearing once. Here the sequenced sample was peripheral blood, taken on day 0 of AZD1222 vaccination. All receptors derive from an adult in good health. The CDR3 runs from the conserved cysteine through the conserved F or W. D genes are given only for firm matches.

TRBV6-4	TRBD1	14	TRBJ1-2	CASSRTGQGGGYTF
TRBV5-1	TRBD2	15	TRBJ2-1	CASRELAGGQDEQFF
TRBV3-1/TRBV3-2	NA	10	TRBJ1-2	CASRGLGYTF
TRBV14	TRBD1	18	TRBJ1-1	CASRHDRGGGLMNTEAFF
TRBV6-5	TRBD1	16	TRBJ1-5	CASSYSWAGGGQPQHF
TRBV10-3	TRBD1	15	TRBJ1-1	CAISDQQGLNTEAFF
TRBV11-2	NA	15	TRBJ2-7	CASSPPDRPTYEQYF
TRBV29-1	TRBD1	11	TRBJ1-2	CSGKTGGGYTF
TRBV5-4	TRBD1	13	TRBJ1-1	CASSFPRGDGAFF
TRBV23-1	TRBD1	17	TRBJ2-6	CASSQGQGAVGANVLTF
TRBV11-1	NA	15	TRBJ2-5	CASSLEAGGEETQYF
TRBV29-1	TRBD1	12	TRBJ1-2	CSVPGDRDGDTF
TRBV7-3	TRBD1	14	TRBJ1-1	CASSLHRGSTEAFF
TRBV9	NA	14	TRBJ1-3	CASSVAPGGNTIYF
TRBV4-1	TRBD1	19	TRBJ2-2	CASSQGEGGQGAITGELFF
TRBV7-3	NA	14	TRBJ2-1	CASSDRSGPNEQFF
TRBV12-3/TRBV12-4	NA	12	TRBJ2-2	CASSYRDGELFF
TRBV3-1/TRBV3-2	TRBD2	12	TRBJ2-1	CASSQGATLAVF
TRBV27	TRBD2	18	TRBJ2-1	CASSKMQSLAGLFHEQFF
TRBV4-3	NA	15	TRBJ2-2	CASSHRSGNTGELFF
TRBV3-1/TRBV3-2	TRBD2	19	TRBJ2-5	CASSQSWLAGGPFSETQYF
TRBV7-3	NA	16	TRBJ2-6	CASSLISGAGANVLTF